Listed here are 24 T cell receptor beta chains from one sample, sequenced in a study of T cell changes during pregnancy in multiple sclerosis. The data were produced by immunoSEQ multiplex PCR, yet TCRdb's version contains in-frame clones alone and is incomplete. The sample shows 65,000 to 85,000 clones, nearly 95% of them seen only once. This specimen consisted of CD4+ T cells from peripheral blood mononuclear cells, obtained after pregnancy. These receptor sequences come from a female donor with multiple sclerosis, enrolled in a pregnancy study.

This clone has more than one count but fewer than ten. The chain is built from TRBV4-1 and TRBJ1-1, with D uncertain. Per germline, CDR1 MGHRA and CDR2 YSYEKL. The ends were cut back, 0 bases at V and 5 bases at J, with 7 bases in the middle. The CDR3 is made up of 13 amino acids. CDR3 coding DNA: TGCGCCAGCAGCCAAGATTCGGGTACTGAAGCTTTCTTT. As protein: CASSQDSGTEAFF.

The chain employs TRBV28 and TRBJ2-7; perhaps TRBD2 as D (6 bases). V was clipped by 6 bases and J by 2 bases, with 17 bases between them. Germline V gene lookup returns CDR1 MDHEN and CDR2 SYDVKM. This CDR3 is 15 amino acids long. This CDR3 reads CASSPIGRTTYEQYF. In nucleotides, the CDR3 is TGTGCCAGCAGCCCCATTGGACGGACTACCTACGAGCAGTACTTC. The full variable domain, completed using reference TRBV28 and TRBJ2-7, is DVKVTQSSRYLVKRTGEKVFLECVQDMDHENMFWYRQDPGLGLRLIYFSYDVKMKEKGDIPEGYSVSREKKERFSLILESASTNQTSMYLCASSPIGRTTYEQYFGPGTRLTVT.

This chain uses TRBV2 with TRBJ2-2, with D tentatively TRBD1 (5 bases). From germline, CDR1 is SNHLY and CDR2 FYNNEI. The CDR3 is 13 amino acids. The V end lost 4 bases, the J end lost 7 bases, and 10 bases lay between the germline ends. CDR3 sequence (DNA): TGTGCCAGCAGTGCAAGGGGTCTCGGGGAGCTGTTTTTT. Protein: CASSARGLGELFF.

V is TRBV21-1 and J is TRBJ1-2. TRBV21-1 is marked as a pseudogene. The CDR3 runs to 16 residues. The CDR3 DNA is TGTGCCAGCAGCAAAGTGTGGAGCCTCGCTAACTATGGCTACACCTTC. Translated, it gives CASSKVWSLANYGYTF.

The chain carries TRBV25-1 and TRBJ1-1, with D perhaps TRBD1 (5 bases). Germline CDR1 reads MGHDK; CDR2 reads SYGVNS. The ends were cut back, 5 bases at V and 0 bases at J, with 16 bases in the middle. CDR3 size: 16 residues. CDR3 sequence: CASSRRGGLLNTEAFF. CDR3 coding DNA: TGTGCCAGCAGTAGGCGGGGCGGGCTTTTGAACACTGAAGCTTTCTTT.

The chain links TRBV30 to TRBJ2-3; TRBD2 matches at 9 bases. Per the germline V gene, CDR1 is GTSNPN and CDR2 is SVGIG (reference sequence). The trim removed 2 bases at V and 5 bases at J, leaving 11 bases unmatched. The CDR3 covers 16 residues. For the CDR3, the DNA is TGTGCCTGGAGTAGGGGGTTAGCGGGAGTTGGAGATACGCAGTATTTT. It translates to CAWSRGLAGVGDTQYF.

The genes are TRBV12-5 and TRBJ2-1; 8 bases map to TRBD2. Germline CDR1 LGHNT, CDR2 FRNRAP. This CDR3 contains 16 residues. Losses at the gene ends were 3 bases for V and 0 bases for J; bases not matched to a gene: 4. The DNA of the CDR3 is TGTGCTAGTGGTTTACTAGCGGCCCCCTCCTACAATGAGCAGTTCTTC. As protein: CASGLLAAPSYNEQFF. The variable domain in full, completed from reference TRBV12-5 and TRBJ2-1, reads DARVTQTPRHKVTEMGQEVTMRCQPILGHNTVFWYRQTMMQGLELLAYFRNRAPLDDSGMPKDRFSAEMPDATLATLKIQPSEPRDSAVYFCASGLLAAPSYNEQFFGPGTRLTVL.

The V gene is TRBV9, the J gene TRBJ2-3, with D hard to call. V gave up 1 base and J gave up 2 bases, with 11 bases separating them. Germline V CDR1 and CDR2: SGDLS, YYNGEE. There are 15 residues in the CDR3. DNA of the CDR3: TGTGCCAGCAGCGTAATACAGCAATCCACAGATACGCAGTATTTT. Its protein is CASSVIQQSTDTQYF.

This clone was observed once. J is TRBJ2-5 and V is TRBV18, with D perhaps TRBD1 (6 bases). Germline values: CDR1 KGHSH, CDR2 LQKENI. V gave up 4 bases and J gave up 5 bases, with 14 bases separating them. The CDR3 totals 14 residues. The CDR3 loop is CASSRDTGSETQYF. The CDR3 coding sequence is TGTGCCAGCTCACGGGACACAGGGTCGGAGACCCAGTACTTC.

This rearrangement joins TRBV28 to TRBJ2-2; D may be TRBD1 (6 bases). The CDR3 covers 14 residues. V was clipped by 5 bases and J by 1 base, with 8 bases between them. Per germline, CDR1 MDHEN and CDR2 SYDVKM. The CDR3 spells CASSVGQNTGELFF. CDR3 coding DNA: TGTGCCAGCAGTGTGGGACAGAACACCGGGGAGCTGTTTTTT.

The CDR3 spells CASSVRGGGTDTQYF. The CDR3 DNA reads TGTGCCAGCAGTGTCAGGGGTGGGGGCACAGATACGCAGTATTTT. The rearrangement joins TRBV28 to TRBJ2-3, with D possibly being TRBD1 (6 bases). Trimming removed 5 bases from V and 1 base from J, with 13 bases in between. The CDR3 covers 15 residues. The germline gives CDR1 MDHEN, CDR2 SYDVKM.

CDR3 DNA: TGTGCCAGCAGCACAGGGACAGGGCGAAGAGATACGCAGTATTTT. Translated: CASSTGTGRRDTQYF. The V gene is TRBV5-6, the J gene TRBJ2-3, with 9 bases lining up with TRBD1. CDR1 is SGHDT and CDR2 is YYEEEE in the germline V gene. The ends lost 4 bases at V and 5 bases at J; junction bases unmatched: 8. The CDR3 is 15 residues long.

The V gene is TRBV19, the J gene TRBJ1-5; unclear D gene. CDR1 and CDR2 from the germline V gene are LNHDA and SQIVND (reference sequence). The CDR3 totals 15 residues. V was pared by 6 bases and J by 4 bases, with 16 bases between. Written as DNA, the CDR3 is TGTGCCAGTAGGACTCTGCCCGATACTAATCAGCCCCAGCATTTT. Protein: CASRTLPDTNQPQHF. Full variable domain (remainder filled in from reference TRBV19 and TRBJ1-5): DGGITQSPKYLFRKEGQNVTLSCEQNLNHDAMYWYRQDPGQGLRLIYYSQIVNDFQKGDIAEGYSVSREKKESFPLTVTSAQKNPTAFYLCASRTLPDTNQPQHFGDGTRLSIL.

The chain carries TRBV4-1 and TRBJ2-5; D might be TRBD1 (6 bases). The CDR3 consists of 13 residues. The V gene's germline CDR1 is MGHRA and CDR2 YSYEKL. Trimming stripped 3 bases from V and 7 bases from J, with 12 bases between. This CDR3 reads CASSQVRGGTQYF. The CDR3 DNA follows: TGCGCCAGCAGCCAGGTCAGGGGCGGGACCCAGTACTTC.

V and J are TRBV19 and TRBJ2-7; D remains ambiguous. Germline CDR1 is LNHDA and CDR2 is SQIVND (reference sequence). The V and J ends lost 3 bases and 2 bases respectively, with 8 bases between them. The CDR3 sequence is 13 residues long. For the CDR3, the DNA is TGTGCCAGTAGTATTCGGTTTACCTACGAGCAGTACTTC. Its translation: CASSIRFTYEQYF.

V and J are TRBV7-3 and TRBJ1-3; no firm D call. The CDR3 runs 16 residues. Deletions cut 0 bases from V and 2 bases from J, with 11 bases between. Germline V lookup: CDR1 SGHTA, CDR2 FQGTGA. The CDR3 protein is CASSLTQNPPGNTIYF. The CDR3 nucleotides are TGTGCCAGCAGCTTAACACAGAATCCACCTGGAAACACCATATATTTT.

The CDR3 DNA is TGTGCCAGCAGCTTAAGGAATAGCGGGGGCTACGAGCAGTACTTC. It encodes CASSLRNSGGYEQYF. The chain uses TRBV7-9 and TRBJ2-7, with TRBD2 matching over 9 bases. The ends lost 2 bases at V and 3 bases at J; junction bases unmatched: 5. Looked up from germline, CDR1 is SEHNR and CDR2 is FQNEAQ (reference sequence). The CDR3 extends over 15 amino acids.

The chain recombines TRBV2 with TRBJ1-2; D might be TRBD1 (6 bases). Germline V gene data show CDR1 as SNHLY and CDR2 as FYNNEI. Trimming removed 7 bases at V and 4 bases at J, with 16 bases between. The CDR3 has 14 amino acids. As DNA, the CDR3 is TGTGCCAGCACCGGAGACAGGCTCCTCTATGGCTACACCTTC. As protein: CASTGDRLLYGYTF.

The chain joins TRBV9 to TRBJ1-1; tentative D call: TRBD1 (5 bases). V shed 0 bases and J shed 1 base, with 16 bases lying between them. The CDR3 contains 17 residues. From germline, CDR1 is SGDLS and CDR2 YYNGEE. Here the CDR3 reads CASSVEQATVGNTEAFF. The CDR3 DNA reads TGTGCCAGCAGCGTAGAACAGGCAACCGTCGGGAACACTGAAGCTTTCTTT.

The V call is TRBV19, the J call TRBJ2-1; 9 bases agree with TRBD2. The junction had 2 bases not matched to a gene; V was cut back by 6 bases and J by 5 bases. CDR1 is LNHDA and CDR2 is SQIVND in the germline V gene (reference sequence). The CDR3 runs to 13 residues. CDR3 sequence (DNA): TGTGCCAGTAGGACTAGCGGAAACAATGAGCAGTTCTTC. It translates to CASRTSGNNEQFF.

The chain recombines TRBV5-4 with TRBJ2-1; 8 positions agree with TRBD1. The CDR3 sequence is 16 residues long. Germline trimming cut 0 bases from V and 2 bases from J; bases unmatched to any gene: 4. CDR1 and CDR2 from the germline V gene are SGHNT and YYREEE (reference sequence). CDR3 loop: CASSLGGQGTYNEQFF. In DNA, the CDR3 is TGTGCCAGCAGCTTGGGCGGACAGGGTACCTACAATGAGCAGTTCTTC.

The chain combines TRBV10-1 with TRBJ1-2, with TRBD1 matching over 7 bases. CDR3 length: 13 residues. Germline CDR1 reads WNHNN; CDR2 reads SYGVQD (reference sequence). V shed 4 bases, J shed 8 bases, and the junction held 7 bases outside the gene matches. CDR3 coding DNA: TGCGCCAGCAGTGTGACAGGGCTTGGCGGCTACACCTTC. Translation gives CASSVTGLGGYTF.

The rearrangement links TRBV7-3 to TRBJ2-7; possible D gene TRBD2, 5 bases. V lost 2 bases and J 7 bases, leaving 12 bases between the germline ends. CDR1 SGHTA and CDR2 FQGTGA come from the germline V gene. This CDR3 contains 13 residues. The DNA of the CDR3 is TGTGCCAGCAGCTTAGTGAGGGAAGGAGAGCAGTACTTC. Translation: CASSLVREGEQYF.

The rearrangement links TRBV5-6 to TRBJ2-3; D ambiguous. This CDR3 spans 13 amino acids. V was trimmed by 5 bases and J by 6 bases, leaving 13 bases between them. Germline assignment: CDR1 SGHDT and CDR2 YYEEEE. The CDR3: CASRPAHVDTQYF. CDR3 coding DNA: TGTGCCAGCAGGCCCGCACACGTGGATACGCAGTATTTT. Full variable domain (rest looked up from reference TRBV5-6 and TRBJ2-3): DAGVTQSPTHLIKTRGQQVTLRCSPKSGHDTVSWYQQALGQGPQFIFQYYEEEERQRGNFPDRFSGHQFPNYSSELNVNALLLGDSALYLCASRPAHVDTQYFGPGTRLTVL.